A single sample is the source of the 21 T cell receptor beta chains below, sequenced in a study of molecular identifiers for immune sequencing clone quantification (dated by TCRdb to 2017 to 2018). Library method: PCR. The instrument given in TCRdb is Illumina HiSeq 4000. TCRdb took the public reads, trimmed them with fastp at Q25, ran MiXCR for clone calling and kept in-frame beta chains. A single entry per CDR3 protein holds the most common genes and DNA from its merged rows. The sample data list roughly 320,000 distinct CDR3 sequences, and about a fifth of these were observed just once. Of the sample, over 0.7% is held by the ten largest clones. Specimen: naive CD8+ T cells from blood, with Jurkat cell RNA spiked in. This specimen's cell subset or site label, per the study, means: FACS-sorted CD8+CD4-CCR7+CD45RA+ naive T cells. Receptors were obtained from a human donor in good health. Some libraries in this study had Jurkat cell RNA spiked in.

Many counts were recorded for this clonotype. The chain recombines TRBV7-9 with TRBJ2-3, with no clear D. Germline lookup yields CDR1 SEHNR and CDR2 FQNEAQ (reference sequence). V shed 3 bases and J shed 13 bases, with 14 bases lying between them. This CDR3 contains 12 residues. This chain's CDR3 is CASSFTGPMEYF. For the CDR3, the DNA is TGTGCCAGCAGCTTTACCGGCCCAATGGAGTATTTT.

This clonotype was observed many times. The chain links TRBV7-3 to TRBJ2-5, with no clear D. V lost 3 bases to trimming and J lost 1 base, with 12 bases between them. CDR3 size: 15 residues. The germline gives CDR1 SGHTA, CDR2 FQGTGA. The CDR3 reads CASSLGGSGQETQYF. DNA of the CDR3: TGTGCCAGCAGCTTGGGCGGTTCGGGCCAAGAGACCCAGTACTTC.

The chain is built from TRBV19 and TRBJ2-7; TRBD2 matches at 8 bases. The CDR3 sequence is 14 residues long. V dropped 7 bases and J dropped 3; count of bases not matched to a gene: 8. Per germline, CDR1 LNHDA and CDR2 SQIVND (reference sequence). The DNA of the CDR3 is TGTGCCAGTAATCCCAGCGGGGGCTACTACGAGCAGTACTTC. The encoded protein is CASNPSGGYYEQYF.

The rearrangement joins TRBV27 to TRBJ2-7, with D possibly TRBD2 on 6 matching bases. V lost 2 bases and J lost 7, with 18 bases in between. Germline-derived CDR1 and CDR2 are MNHEY and SMNVEV (reference sequence). There are 15 residues in the CDR3. Here the CDR3 reads CASSLGRGLGDEQYF. The CDR3 bases are TGTGCCAGCAGTTTAGGACGGGGGTTGGGTGATGAGCAGTACTTC.

There are a few counts of this clonotype. The V and J genes are TRBV7-6 and TRBJ2-1; unclear D gene. V lost 0 bases and J lost 0, with 12 bases in between. The CDR3 covers 17 residues. Germline CDR1 SGHVS, CDR2 FNYEAQ. The CDR3 bases are TGTGCCAGCAGCTTAGCGAGGAGCTGGAGCTCCTACAATGAGCAGTTCTTC. This translates into CASSLARSWSSYNEQFF. The entire variable domain, with the rest obtained from reference TRBV7-6 and TRBJ2-1, is as follows: GAGVSQSPRYKVTKRGQDVALRCDPISGHVSLYWYRQALGQGPEFLTYFNYEAQQDKSGLPNDRFSAERPEGSISTLTIQRTEQRDSAMYRCASSLARSWSSYNEQFFGPGTRLTVL.

The chain links TRBV7-9 to TRBJ2-5, with D perhaps TRBD1 (5 bases). CDR3 size: 16 residues. The V and J ends lost 3 bases and 0 bases respectively, with 14 bases between them. In germline, CDR1 is SEHNR, CDR2 FQNEAQ (reference sequence). DNA of the CDR3: TGTGCCAGCAGCTTTAGTCCAGGGCCGTACCAAGAGACCCAGTACTTC. Amino acid sequence: CASSFSPGPYQETQYF.

The J gene is TRBJ1-1, the V gene TRBV23-1; the D gene is possibly TRBD1 (6 bases). TRBV23-1 counts as an open reading frame of uncertain function. The length of the CDR3 is 17 residues. The V end lost 4 bases, the J end lost 1 base, and 19 bases lay between the germline ends. CDR3 bases: TGCGCCAGCAGTCTCCGAATGGGGGCCGCGCGGAACACTGAAGCTTTCTTT. Amino acids: CASSLRMGAARNTEAFF.

This clonotype was detected ten times or more. The genes are TRBV12-3 or TRBV12-4 and TRBJ2-3; D gene uncertain. This CDR3 spans 14 amino acids. Trimming removed 4 bases from V and 0 bases from J, with 8 bases in between. The CDR3, as DNA: TGTGCCAGCAGTTCGACTCCTAGCACAGATACGCAGTATTTT. Encoded protein: CASSSTPSTDTQYF.

This clonotype has a single count. The genes are TRBV6-2 or TRBV6-3 and TRBJ2-1; TRBD1 agrees at 9 bases. J lost 3 bases, V lost 0 bases, and 9 bases had no gene match. CDR3 length: 18 residues. The germline gives CDR1 MNHEY, CDR2 SVGEGT. The CDR3 region is CASSYSSEGQGYYNEQFF. The CDR3 DNA reads TGTGCCAGCAGTTACTCGTCAGAGGGACAGGGATACTACAATGAGCAGTTCTTC.

This clonotype was picked up a small number of times. The V gene is TRBV27, the J gene TRBJ2-3; D is unclear. CDR3 length: 14 residues. Trimming took 2 bases from V and 2 from J, leaving 8 bases between them. Looked up from germline, CDR1 is MNHEY and CDR2 is SMNVEV (reference sequence). The CDR3 nucleotides read TGTGCCAGCAGTTTACGGTTACACACAGATACGCAGTATTTT. It yields the protein CASSLRLHTDTQYF.

This clonotype appeared a few times. CDR3: CASSQGTSDTDTQYF. The DNA for the CDR3 is TGTGCCAGCAGCCAAGGGACTAGCGACACAGATACGCAGTATTTT. This chain uses TRBV3-1 with TRBJ2-3, with 9 bases aligning to TRBD2. Trimming cost V 1 base and J 2 bases; bases outside gene matches: 1. The CDR3 sequence is 15 residues long. The germline V gene encodes CDR1 LGHDT and CDR2 YNNKEL (reference sequence).

This clonotype was counted between two and nine times. V usage is TRBV12-3 or TRBV12-4 and J usage is TRBJ1-2; 8 bases map to TRBD1. V shed 8 bases and J 4 bases; nucleotides not matched to a gene: 3. This CDR3 has 12 amino acids. The CDR3: CASGQGSYGYTF. For the CDR3, the DNA is TGTGCCAGCGGACAGGGATCCTATGGCTACACCTTC.

Concerning this clonotype itself: This could be a read error, since a much larger clone is one nucleotide away. No conserved phenylalanine or tryptophan ends this CDR3, so it is likely a read error. The V and J genes are TRBV7-2 and TRBJ2-7, with D perhaps matching TRBD2 (5 bases). This CDR3 is built from 13 residues. Germline-derived CDR1 and CDR2 are SGHTA and FQGNSA. V was shortened by 5 bases and J by 5 bases, with 13 bases between the two germline ends. The CDR3 DNA reads as TGTGCCAGCAGCCAGGACCTAGCCAACGAGCAGTACCTC. Encoded protein: CASSQDLANEQYL.

The chain links TRBV20-1 to TRBJ2-7, with 7 bases fitting TRBD2. CDR3 size: 16 residues. Trimming at V came to 3 bases and at J to 1 base, leaving 12 bases not matched to a gene. CDR1 and CDR2 from the germline V gene are DFQATT and SNEGSKA (reference sequence). CDR3 residues: CSARPSASGVSYEQYF. In DNA, the CDR3 is TGCAGTGCTAGGCCATCGGCTAGCGGTGTTTCCTACGAGCAGTACTTC.

A remark on this clonotype: It may be a read error: a sequence one base away is much more abundant. This chain connects TRBV7-9 to TRBJ1-2; 8 bases align to TRBD1. Germline CDR1 SEHNR, CDR2 FQNEAQ (reference sequence). The CDR3 loop spans 14 amino acids. The CDR3 DNA follows: TGTGCCAGCAGCTTAGGGACAGGGAACTATGGCAACACCTTC. Its translation: CASSLGTGNYGNTF.

Ten or more counts support this clonotype. The chain employs TRBV30 and TRBJ1-1; D unclear. V lost 0 bases and J 5 bases, leaving 10 bases between the germline ends. The CDR3 runs to 13 residues. Per the germline V gene, CDR1 is GTSNPN and CDR2 is SVGIG (reference sequence). Here the CDR3 reads CAWSVLIWTEAFF. The CDR3 region has the DNA TGTGCCTGGAGTGTTCTGATATGGACTGAAGCTTTCTTT.

This clonotype appeared many times. The J gene is TRBJ1-4, the V gene TRBV7-9; a possible D gene is TRBD1 (6 bases). The CDR3 has 17 amino acids. Deletions cut 4 bases from V and 14 bases from J, with 29 bases between. Germline lookup yields CDR1 SEHNR and CDR2 FQNEAQ (reference sequence). The CDR3 sequence is CASSSDRVHGASRRLFF. CDR3 in DNA: TGTGCCAGCAGCTCGGACAGAGTTCACGGCGCCTCAAGGAGGCTGTTTTTT.

In this sample, this clonotype turned up many times. J is TRBJ1-1 and V is TRBV7-9; D call uncertain. Trimming cost V 1 base and J 3 bases, with 9 bases left between them. CDR3 length: 14 residues. The germline CDR1 and CDR2 sequences are SEHNR and FQNEAQ (reference sequence). CDR3 residues: CASSLGSGDTEAFF. The CDR3 DNA sequence: TGTGCCAGCAGCTTAGGATCCGGTGACACTGAAGCTTTCTTT.

This clonotype was seen a handful of times. The CDR3 DNA follows: TGTGCCAGCAGCTTAATTGGGGTCGATGAGCAGTTCTTC. As protein: CASSLIGVDEQFF. The genes are TRBV11-2 and TRBJ2-1; D uncertain. Between the trimmed V and J ends, which lost 2 bases and 8 bases, there was a span of 10 bases. CDR3 length: 13 amino acids. Germline CDR1 reads SGHAT; CDR2 reads FQNNGV.

There are many counts of this clonotype. The rearrangement uses TRBV5-4 and TRBJ2-5, with D tentatively TRBD2 (6 bases). Between the trimmed V and J ends, which lost 2 bases and 13 bases, there was a span of 15 bases. The germline gives CDR1 SGHNT, CDR2 YYREEE (reference sequence). There are 12 residues in the CDR3. The CDR3 nucleotides are TGTGCCAGCAGCTTCGGTTGGGGGGAAGGGTACTTC. Its translation is CASSFGWGEGYF.

This clonotype has a count of ten or more. The genes are TRBV29-1 and TRBJ1-5; D is unclear. The CDR3 spans 13 residues. CDR1 is SQVTM and CDR2 is ANQGSEA in the germline V gene. Trimming left V 2 bases short and J 2 bases short, with 7 bases between. The CDR3 loop is CSVESGGNQPQHF. The CDR3 coding sequence is TGCAGCGTTGAATCTGGGGGCAATCAGCCCCAGCATTTT.